These T cell receptor beta chains were read from a single sample in a study of CD8+CD57+ T cells in acquired aplastic anemia. TCRdb reprocessed the reads via MiXCR and lists one record per CDR3 protein. The sample includes about 190,000 distinct CDR3 sequences, roughly half of them seen just once. The sequenced sample was sorted CD4+, CD8+, or CD8+CD57+ T cells (not recorded which) from PBMCs. Source of these receptors: a human donor in good health, serving as a control. Both conserved end residues are part of each CDR3.

V,length,CDR3
TRBV20-1,13,CSARSTSTDTQYF
TRBV18,14,CASSPELMNTEALF
TRBV24-1,15,CATSDEGGSGNTIYF
TRBV19,15,CASSTTGIGVQPQHF
TRBV20-1,18,CSAPKIPGLAGGGDTQYF
TRBV20-1,13,CSATQVLGYEQYF
TRBV11-2,16,CASSLLYNVNTDTQYF
TRBV7-9,15,CASSLVSSVTDTQYF
TRBV7-6,13,CASERGGTDTQYF
TRBV7-2,13,CASSGQRQETQYF
TRBV6-1,16,CASRRTGVSGANVLTF
TRBV5-6,15,CASSLDESYNSPLHF
TRBV20-1,13,CSARAHGYYGYTF
TRBV14,18,CASSQLGGRVAARHEQFF
TRBV2,13,CASSLTGSRGYTF
TRBV20-1,15,CSARGPGGGYNEQFF
TRBV10-2,14,CASSSRGGGDTQYF
TRBV29-1,11,CSSNRVHEQFF
TRBV5-4,15,CASSLAGGWNSPLHF
TRBV2,12,CARRTEFYGYTF
TRBV12-3/TRBV12-4,15,CASRPDRPTTDTQYF
TRBV4-1,14,CASSQLGPYNEQFF
TRBV19,17,CASSATLGTSGANVLTF
TRBV29-1,16,CSVETIMGQGDTEAFF
TRBV7-2,17,CASSLVSTSGGEETQYF
TRBV20-1,16,CSAKIGGGNSGNTIYF
TRBV28,14,CASSPHAPNYGYTF
TRBV19,13,CAISDRAGQPQHF
TRBV5-1,14,CASSLGHRNYGYTF
TRBV10-2,13,CASNAGTDYEQYF
TRBV10-2,15,CASNAGTGGRYGYTF
TRBV27,16,CASSPSTRGGNQPQHF
TRBV24-1,16,CATSDLTGRETDTQYF
TRBV10-2,16,CASNAGTGLNTGELFF
TRBV9,14,CASSLAGSNYGYTF
TRBV5-6,13,CASSSGSQETQYF
TRBV15,14,CATSRDQGNTEAFF
TRBV7-2,12,CASSLATGGLFF
TRBV20-1,18,CSAPPGGQAGALNTEAFF
TRBV27,14,CASSTWAAKNIQYF
TRBV10-3,13,CAISEGRNTEAFF
TRBV19,18,CASTPGQGPLLLPYGYTF
TRBV7-9,15,CASSSREGGTDTQYF
TRBV29-1,15,CSAGLAGAQGGELFF
TRBV20-1,20,CSAWTSDRPQLPVLIYEQYF
TRBV28,14,CASRQDRITDTQYF
TRBV19,13,CASRQSGANVLTF
TRBV9,15,CASSLASGSNSPLHF
TRBV10-3,12,CAISDMLDEQYF
TRBV2,13,CASGGRTNEKLFF
TRBV29-1,14,CSVDLGPGAYGYTF